This passage covers 5 T cell receptor beta chains from one sample sequenced in a study of cytomegalovirus exposure and HLA in healthy donors (dated by TCRdb to about 2017). Libraries came from the immunoSEQ multiplex PCR assay. For the multiplex PCR, a mixture combining 60 forward primers for TCR Vbeta segments and 13 reverse primers for TCR Jbeta segments was used. In TCRdb, the immuneACCESS table is reduced to in-frame sequences with V and J assigned. These tables do not hold every clone; where another copy was compared, an unresolved V gene accounts for under half, and the others remain unexplained. This sample lists around 150,000 clones; roughly 79% were detected once. The top ten hold roughly 0.99% of the sample. Sequencing was performed on PBMCs. The receptor set was obtained from a woman aged 40 to 55 in good health and CMV-seronegative.

The chain couples TRBV30 to TRBJ2-3, with D hard to call. CDR3 length: 12 amino acids. Germline V gives CDR1 GTSNPN, CDR2 SVGIG (reference sequence). With 5 bases removed from V and 0 bases from J, the gap between germline ends came to 6 bases. The CDR3 region has the DNA TGTGCCTGGGGCCATAGCACAGATACGCAGTATTTT. It yields the protein CAWGHSTDTQYF.

This chain connects TRBV7-6 to TRBJ2-5; 7 bases agree with TRBD1. Trimming removed 6 bases from V and 2 bases from J; junction bases left unmatched: 6. Germline assignment: CDR1 SGHVS and CDR2 FNYEAQ. The CDR3 is 14 amino acids. The CDR3 bases are TGTGCCAGCAGAAGAGGGACAGAACAAGAGACCCAGTACTTC. Its translation: CASRRGTEQETQYF.

The chain couples TRBV6-1 to TRBJ2-5; D is perhaps TRBD1 (6 bases). The V end was cut by 0 bases, the J end by 6 bases, with 23 bases between. Germline V gene data show CDR1 as MNHNS and CDR2 as SASEGT. This CDR3 has 18 amino acids. The CDR3 sequence: CASSEASKRDTKRKTQYF. Here the CDR3 DNA reads TGTGCCAGCAGTGAAGCGTCGAAACGGGACACCAAAAGGAAGACCCAGTACTTC.

This clone appeared a few times. The chain employs TRBV7-6 and TRBJ2-7, with 7 bases aligning to TRBD1. The germline V gene has CDR1 SGHVS and CDR2 FNYEAQ. This CDR3 has 13 amino acids. With V trimmed by 5 bases and J by 4 bases, 5 bases remained unmatched. CDR3 sequence: CASSRTGAYEQYF. For the CDR3, the DNA is TGTGCCAGCAGCCGGACAGGAGCTTACGAGCAGTACTTC.

A single count supports this clone. The V gene is TRBV29-1, the J gene TRBJ2-7; 9 positions agree with TRBD1. This CDR3 contains 12 residues. The V segment lost 0 bases and the J segment 9 bases; nucleotides outside the gene matches: 3. Germline CDR1 reads SQVTM; CDR2 reads ANQGSEA. CDR3 loop: CSVEEPGQGQYF. The CDR3 bases are TGCAGCGTTGAAGAACCGGGACAGGGGCAGTACTTC.